Listed below are T cell receptor beta chains from one sample, sequenced in a study of cytomegalovirus exposure and HLA in healthy donors. Data came from immunoSEQ multiplex PCR; TCRdb stores just in-frame clones and leaves some out. This sample has 90,000 to 140,000 clones, with about 80% found just once. Sequenced input: PBMCs. Receptor source: a man aged 25-45 years in good health and CMV-seronegative. Each CDR3 is given with its conserved first and last residue. Each record gives: V gene, clone size, J gene, D gene, CDR3 protein, CDR3 DNA. D genes are given only for firm matches. The size of a clone is reported for some rows only, either as once, few or many, or as a class for expanded clones.

TRBV4-1	.	TRBJ2-1	TRBD2	CASSQVTGGLYNEQFF	TGCGCCAGCAGCCAAGTTACGGGGGGGCTCTACAATGAGCAGTTCTTC
TRBV27	.	TRBJ1-1	.	CASSRQGSWTEAFF	TGTGCCAGCAGTCGGCAGGGCAGTTGGACTGAAGCTTTCTTT
TRBV28	.	TRBJ1-5	TRBD1	CASSPRQGAYQPQHF	TGTGCCAGCAGCCCCCGACAGGGGGCATATCAGCCCCAGCATTTT
TRBV7-9	once	TRBJ2-2	.	CASSQTENTGELFF	TGTGCCAGCAGTCAAACAGAGAACACCGGGGAGCTGTTTTTT
TRBV5-6	few	TRBJ1-5	TRBD1	CASSSDRVQPQHF	TGTGCCAGCAGCTCCGACAGGGTTCAGCCCCAGCATTTT
TRBV2	.	TRBJ2-7	.	CASGGTTRLSYEQYF	TGTGCCAGCGGAGGGACCACACGTTTGTCCTACGAGCAGTACTTC
TRBV7-9	few	TRBJ2-6	.	CASSLRGNGANVLTF	TGTGCCAGCAGCTTACGGGGAAACGGGGCCAACGTCCTGACTTTC
TRBV2	.	TRBJ2-7	TRBD1	CASRGDSLVSYEQYF	TGTGCCAGCAGAGGGGACAGCCTTGTCTCCTACGAGCAGTACTTC
TRBV10-3	.	TRBJ2-7	TRBD1	CAISGLDRARYEQYF	TGTGCCATCAGTGGATTAGACAGGGCCAGGTACGAGCAGTACTTC
TRBV9	.	TRBJ2-2	.	CASSVAQSGELFF	TGTGCCAGCAGCGTAGCACAATCCGGGGAGCTGTTTTTT
TRBV13	.	TRBJ2-7	.	CASSLGRSTYEQYF	TGTGCCAGCAGCTTAGGGCGGAGCACCTACGAGCAGTACTTC
TRBV7-2	.	TRBJ1-2	TRBD1	CASSSGGFVYGYTF	TGTGCCAGCAGCTCAGGGGGTTTCGTCTATGGCTACACCTTC
TRBV4-1	few	TRBJ1-3	.	CASSQVGGSGNTIYF	TGCGCCAGCAGCCAGGTCGGGGGGTCTGGAAACACCATATATTTT
TRBV29-1	.	TRBJ2-7	TRBD2	CSVEEGGYEQYF	TGCAGCGTTGAAGAGGGGGGGTACGAGCAGTACTTC
TRBV27	.	TRBJ2-1	.	CASSGWSAAYNEQFF	TGTGCCAGCAGTGGATGGAGTGCGGCCTACAATGAGCAGTTCTTC
TRBV5-6	.	TRBJ1-5	.	CASSFLQAAGPQHF	TGTGCCAGCAGCTTCCTCCAAGCGGCGGGGCCCCAGCATTTT
TRBV5-1	once	TRBJ2-1	TRBD2	CASSVSGTSGRGEQFF	TGCGCCAGCAGCGTGTCCGGGACTAGCGGGCGAGGGGAGCAGTTCTTC
TRBV9	.	TRBJ2-7	TRBD2	CASGRGSSGNPYEQYF	TGTGCCAGCGGCCGAGGATCTAGCGGGAACCCCTACGAGCAGTACTTC
TRBV5-1	.	TRBJ2-7	TRBD2	CASSLTSGSYEQYF	TGCGCCAGCAGCTTGACTAGCGGGAGCTACGAGCAGTACTTC
TRBV5-1	.	TRBJ2-2	TRBD1	CASSLGQGTGELFF	TGCGCCAGCAGCTTGGGACAGGGAACCGGGGAGCTGTTTTTT
TRBV28	.	TRBJ2-1	.	CASSLEVLSSYNEQFF	TGTGCCAGCAGTTTGGAGGTCCTATCCAGCTACAATGAGCAGTTCTTC
TRBV9	few	TRBJ2-7	TRBD2	CASSVEGGATGEQYF	TGTGCCAGCAGCGTGGAGGGAGGGGCTACGGGGGAGCAGTACTTC
TRBV19	.	TRBJ2-3	.	CASSIAGEKDTQYF	TGTGCCAGTAGTATAGCGGGAGAGAAAGATACGCAGTATTTT
TRBV11-2	few	TRBJ1-1	TRBD1	CASSSDRQGLNTEAFF	TGTGCCAGCAGCTCCGACCGACAGGGGTTGAACACTGAAGCTTTCTTT
TRBV7-9	.	TRBJ2-4	TRBD1	CASSSISSGGRTNIQYF	TGTGCCAGCAGCTCAATCTCATCAGGGGGCAGAACCAACATTCAGTACTTC
TRBV18	.	TRBJ2-1	TRBD1	CASSKGQGDNEQFF	TGTGCCAGCTCAAAGGGACAGGGAGACAATGAGCAGTTCTTC
TRBV5-6	.	TRBJ1-5	TRBD1	CASSSGTGRQPQHF	TGTGCCAGCAGCTCGGGGACAGGGCGACAGCCCCAGCATTTT
TRBV19	.	TRBJ2-7	TRBD1	CASSPLLQGALHEQYF	TGTGCCAGTAGTCCCCTCCTTCAGGGGGCGCTCCACGAGCAGTACTTC
TRBV7-7	.	TRBJ2-5	TRBD2	CASSSSSGGGETQYF	TGTGCCAGCAGCTCATCTAGCGGGGGCGGGGAGACCCAGTACTTC
TRBV30	.	TRBJ2-6	.	CARTTTGANVLTF	TGTGCCAGAACAACGACTGGGGCCAACGTCCTGACTTTC
TRBV25-1	.	TRBJ2-3	.	CASSESYDYSTDTQYF	TGTGCCAGCAGTGAAAGTTATGACTACAGCACAGATACGCAGTATTTT
TRBV29-1	.	TRBJ2-1	TRBD1	CSVEVGQSYNEQFF	TGCAGCGTTGAAGTGGGACAGTCCTACAATGAGCAGTTCTTC
TRBV9	.	TRBJ1-1	.	CASSVGQGLDTEAFF	TGTGCCAGCAGCGTAGGGCAGGGATTGGACACTGAAGCTTTCTTT
TRBV30	.	TRBJ1-5	TRBD1	CAWSVEGASQPQHF	TGTGCCTGGAGTGTAGAGGGGGCGAGTCAGCCCCAGCATTTT
TRBV9	once	TRBJ1-3	.	CASSATGLVGNTIYF	TGTGCCAGCAGCGCTACAGGATTAGTTGGAAACACCATATATTTT
TRBV28	.	TRBJ2-7	.	CASSPPGVSYEQYF	TGTGCCAGCAGTCCCCCGGGAGTCTCCTACGAGCAGTACTTC
TRBV4-1	.	TRBJ2-7	.	CASSIFESHEQYF	TGCGCCAGCAGCATTTTCGAAAGCCACGAGCAGTACTTC
TRBV7-9	.	TRBJ2-7	.	CASSLAGPYEQYF	TGTGCCAGCAGCTTAGCGGGGCCCTACGAGCAGTACTTC
TRBV27	.	TRBJ1-2	.	CASSLTGTNYGYTF	TGTGCCAGCAGTCTTACAGGGACCAACTATGGCTACACCTTC
TRBV29-1	few	TRBJ1-5	.	CSVEENSNQPQHF	TGCAGCGTTGAGGAGAATAGCAATCAGCCCCAGCATTTT
TRBV6-1	.	TRBJ1-3	TRBD1	CASSEATGGGNTIYF	TGTGCCAGCAGTGAAGCAACAGGGGGTGGAAACACCATATATTTT
TRBV6-5	once	TRBJ2-5	TRBD1	CASSQQGAGETQYF	TGTGCCAGCAGTCAACAGGGGGCAGGGGAGACCCAGTACTTC
TRBV5-8	.	TRBJ2-2	.	CASSLVSGYTGELFF	TGTGCCAGCAGCTTGGTGTCAGGTTACACCGGGGAGCTGTTTTTT
TRBV6-5	.	TRBJ2-5	TRBD1	CATTDDREETQYF	TGTGCCACAACCGACGACAGGGAAGAGACCCAGTACTTC
TRBV13	few	TRBJ2-7	TRBD2	CASSSSGASYEQYF	TGTGCCAGCAGCTCCAGCGGGGCCTCTTACGAGCAGTACTTC
TRBV4-3	.	TRBJ2-7	TRBD1	CASSQGYRGGVYEQYF	TGCGCCAGCAGCCAAGGATACAGGGGCGGTGTGTACGAGCAGTACTTC